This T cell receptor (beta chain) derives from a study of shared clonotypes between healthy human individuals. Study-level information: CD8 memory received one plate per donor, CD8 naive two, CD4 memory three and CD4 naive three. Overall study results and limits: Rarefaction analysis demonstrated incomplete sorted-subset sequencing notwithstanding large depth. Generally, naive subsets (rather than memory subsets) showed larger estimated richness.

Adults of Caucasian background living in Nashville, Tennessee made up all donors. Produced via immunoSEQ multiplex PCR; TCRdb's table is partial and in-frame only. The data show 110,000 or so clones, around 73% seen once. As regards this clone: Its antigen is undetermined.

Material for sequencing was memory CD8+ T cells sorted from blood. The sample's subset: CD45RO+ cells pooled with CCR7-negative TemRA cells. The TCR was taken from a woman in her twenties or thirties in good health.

CDR3 loop: CASSRGAEQFF. The CDR3 DNA reads as TGTGCCAGCTCGCGCGGGGCCGAACAGTTCTTC. The chain links TRBV27 to TRBJ2-1; D is perhaps TRBD2 (6 bases). This CDR3 spans 11 amino acids. The germline V gene encodes CDR1 MNHEY and CDR2 SMNVEV (reference sequence). The germline V and J ends were trimmed by 8 bases and 13 bases, with 15 bases remaining between them.